This T cell receptor beta chain came from a study of cytomegalovirus exposure and HLA in healthy donors. Study-level results: The sole available immune exposure information was CMV serostatus. Across donors, most TCRs were seen rarely, yet some public ones were widespread. Per a later analysis, HLA-associated TCR beta chains showed more clonal expansion than other, equally common TCR beta chains.

Points on this clone: Its antigen is as yet unknown.

The junction had 18 bases not matched to a gene; V was cut back by 0 bases and J by 8 bases. Germline CDR1 reads SGDLS; CDR2 reads YYNGEE. The length of the CDR3 is 19 residues. Primers: 60 Vbeta forward and 13 Jbeta reverse. Assay: immunoSEQ multiplex PCR; the TCRdb copy retains only in-frame clones and omits some. Of approximately 180,000 clones in the sample, 75% were seen once. This clonotype originated in a male donor in good health and CMV-seronegative. Sequenced: PBMCs. The chain is built from TRBV9 and TRBJ2-5, with TRBD2 identical over 11 bases. The CDR3 region is CASSVDPLSPSGGPQTQYF. In DNA, the CDR3 is TGTGCCAGCAGCGTAGACCCCCTGAGCCCTAGCGGGGGGCCCCAAACCCAGTACTTC.